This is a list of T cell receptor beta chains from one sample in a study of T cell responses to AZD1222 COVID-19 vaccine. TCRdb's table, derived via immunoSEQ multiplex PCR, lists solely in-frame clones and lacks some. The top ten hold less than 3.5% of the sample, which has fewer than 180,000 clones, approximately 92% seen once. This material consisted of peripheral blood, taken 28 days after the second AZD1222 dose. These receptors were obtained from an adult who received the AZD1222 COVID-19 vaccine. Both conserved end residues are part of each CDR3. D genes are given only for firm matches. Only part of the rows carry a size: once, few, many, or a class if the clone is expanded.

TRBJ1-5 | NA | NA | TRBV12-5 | CASGLATPRGQPQHF | TGTGCTAGTGGTTTGGCAACCCCGCGAGGCCAGCCCCAGCATTTT
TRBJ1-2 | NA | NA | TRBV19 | CASQQGPNYGYTF | TGTGCCAGTCAACAGGGCCCGAACTATGGCTACACCTTC
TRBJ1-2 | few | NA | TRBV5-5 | CASSFDWDTLRGGYTF | TGTGCCAGCAGCTTTGACTGGGACACCCTACGTGGTGGCTACACCTTC
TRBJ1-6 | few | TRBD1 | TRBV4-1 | CASSQDIGTGGSPLHF | TGCGCCAGCAGCCAAGATATCGGGACAGGGGGTTCACCCCTCCACTTT
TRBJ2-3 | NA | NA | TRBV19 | CASSTGQNTDTQYF | TGTGCCAGTAGTACAGGACAGAACACAGATACGCAGTATTTT
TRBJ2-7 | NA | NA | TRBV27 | CASSRPGTGPYEQYF | TGTGCCAGCAGTCGACCCGGGACGGGACCCTACGAGCAGTACTTC
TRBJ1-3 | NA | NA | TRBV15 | CATSRDEVSGNTIYF | TGTGCCACCAGCAGAGATGAGGTATCGGGAAACACCATATATTTT
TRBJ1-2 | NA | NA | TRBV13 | CASSFYQGNYGYTF | TGTGCCAGCAGCTTCTACCAGGGTAACTATGGCTACACCTTC
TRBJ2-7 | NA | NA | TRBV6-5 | CASSYSSGGSYEQYF | TGTGCCAGCAGTTACTCGAGCGGCGGCTCCTACGAGCAGTACTTC
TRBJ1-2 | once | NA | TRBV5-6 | CASSPGSDSGWWGYTF | TGTGCCAGCAGTCCCGGTTCGGACAGTGGATGGTGGGGCTACACCTTC
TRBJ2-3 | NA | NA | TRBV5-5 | CASSLSGYSTDTQYF | TGTGCCAGCAGCCTTTCAGGGTATAGCACAGATACGCAGTATTTT
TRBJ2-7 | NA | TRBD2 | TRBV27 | CASSLDGRAGAGYEQYF | TGTGCCAGCAGTTTAGACGGGCGAGCGGGAGCGGGGTACGAGCAGTACTTC
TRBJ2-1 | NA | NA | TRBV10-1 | CASSDLGLGKVENEQFF | TGCGCCAGCAGTGACCTCGGCTTAGGGAAAGTAGAAAATGAGCAGTTCTTC
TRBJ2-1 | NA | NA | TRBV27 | CASSVRGSYNEQFF | TGTGCCAGCAGTGTGCGGGGCTCCTACAATGAGCAGTTCTTC
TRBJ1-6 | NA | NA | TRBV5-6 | CASSLEGLESPLHF | TGTGCCAGCAGCTTGGAGGGTCTTGAATCACCCCTCCACTTT
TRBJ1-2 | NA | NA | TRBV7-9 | CASSLGADYGYTF | TGTGCCAGCAGCTTAGGGGCAGACTATGGCTACACCTTC
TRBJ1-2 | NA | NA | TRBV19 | CASSIVGYGYTF | TGTGCCAGTAGTATAGTCGGCTATGGCTACACCTTC
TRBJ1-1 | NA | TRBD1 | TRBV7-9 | CASSQGTAEAFF | TGTGCCAGCAGCCAAGGGACAGCTGAAGCTTTCTTT
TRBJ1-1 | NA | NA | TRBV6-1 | CASSPGLLNTEAFF | TGTGCCAGCAGCCCGGGCCTCCTGAACACTGAAGCTTTCTTT
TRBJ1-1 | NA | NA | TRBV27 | CASSLLGVNTEAFF | TGTGCCAGCAGTTTACTGGGGGTCAACACTGAAGCTTTCTTT
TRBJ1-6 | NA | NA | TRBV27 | CASSMYTGKPLHF | TGTGCCAGCAGTATGTATACAGGGAAACCCCTCCACTTT
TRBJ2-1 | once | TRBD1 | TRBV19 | CASSMDRGGEQFF | TGTGCCAGTAGTATGGACAGGGGGGGTGAGCAGTTCTTC
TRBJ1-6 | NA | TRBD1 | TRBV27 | CASSLDRDPYSPLHF | TGTGCCAGCAGTTTGGACAGGGACCCATATTCACCCCTCCACTTT
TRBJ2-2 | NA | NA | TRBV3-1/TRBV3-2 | CASSQESGPSAGELFF | TGTGCCAGCAGCCAAGAGTCCGGGCCCAGTGCCGGGGAGCTGTTTTTT
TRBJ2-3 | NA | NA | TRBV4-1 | CASSPRLLEIASTDTQYF | TGCGCCAGCAGCCCCCGGCTATTGGAGATAGCGAGCACAGATACGCAGTATTTT
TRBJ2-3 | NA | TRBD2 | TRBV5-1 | CASSSIAGGPTDTQYF | TGCGCCAGCAGTTCCATAGCGGGAGGGCCGACAGATACGCAGTATTTT
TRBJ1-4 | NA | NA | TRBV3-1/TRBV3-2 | CASSQGMGWGWSEKLFF | TGTGCCAGCAGCCAAGGGATGGGCTGGGGCTGGAGTGAAAAACTGTTTTTT
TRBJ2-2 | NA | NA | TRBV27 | CASSFSTGELFF | TGTGCCAGCAGTTTTTCCACCGGGGAGCTGTTTTTT
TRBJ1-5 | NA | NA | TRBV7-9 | CASSQGNQPQHF | TGTGCCAGCAGCCAGGGCAATCAGCCCCAGCATTTT
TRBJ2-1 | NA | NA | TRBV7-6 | CASSTDRYNEQFF | TGTGCCAGCAGCACAGACAGATACAATGAGCAGTTCTTC
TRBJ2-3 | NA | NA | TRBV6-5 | CASSYWRGTSTDTQYF | TGTGCCAGCAGTTACTGGCGCGGGACAAGCACAGATACGCAGTATTTT
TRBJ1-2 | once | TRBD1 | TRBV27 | CASSYRGRDGYTF | TGTGCCAGCAGTTACAGGGGGCGCGATGGCTACACCTTC
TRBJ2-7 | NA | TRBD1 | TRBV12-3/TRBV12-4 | CASSPGQGYEQYF | TGTGCCAGCAGCCCGGGACAGGGTTACGAGCAGTACTTC
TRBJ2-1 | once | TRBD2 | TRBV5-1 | CASSLAYWGLDSYNEQFF | TGCGCCAGCAGCTTGGCCTACTGGGGACTAGACTCCTACAATGAGCAGTTCTTC
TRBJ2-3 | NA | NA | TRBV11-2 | CASSSREGITDTQYF | TGTGCCAGCAGTTCTCGCGAGGGAATCACAGATACGCAGTATTTT
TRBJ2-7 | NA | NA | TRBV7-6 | CASSDGYYEQYF | TGTGCCAGCAGCGACGGGTACTACGAGCAGTACTTC